Shown below are 21 T cell receptor beta chains from a single sample sequenced in a study of response to subunit inactivated influenza vaccine. TCRdb passed the RT-PCR reads through MiXCR, listing each CDR3 protein once. Seen here are around 480,000 distinct CDR3 sequences, approximately 17% observed once, and the top ten hold over 2.5%. The specimen comprised CD4+ T cells sorted from PBMCs, sampled around 25 months after vaccination. Every receptor here comes from a man between 50 and 69 years old who received an inactivated influenza vaccine.

With regard to this clonotype: The junction does not match germline at one end; this may be a read error. The rearrangement joins TRBV6-5 to TRBJ2-7; D call uncertain. The length of the CDR3 is 14 residues. The germline CDR1 and CDR2 sequences are MNHEY and SVGAGI. CDR3 coding DNA: TGTGCCAGCCGTTACACCACCTCGGGCGTCGAGCAGTACTTC. Protein product: CASRYTTSGVEQYF.

V and J are TRBV5-1 and TRBJ2-5; D may be TRBD1 (6 bases). Trimming removed 4 bases from V and 2 bases from J, with 9 bases in between. The CDR3 spans 13 residues. CDR1 is SGHRS, CDR2 YFSETQ, per germline. The CDR3 loop reads CASSPQGQETQYF. The CDR3 DNA sequence: TGCGCCAGCAGCCCACAGGGACAAGAGACCCAGTACTTC.

The chain recombines TRBV29-1 with TRBJ2-5, with D tentatively TRBD1 (6 bases). The germline V and J ends were trimmed by 6 bases and 2 bases, with 10 bases remaining between them. Germline lookup yields CDR1 SQVTM and CDR2 ANQGSEA. The CDR3 contains 12 residues. In nucleotides, the CDR3 is TGCAGCGTAAACACAGGGCAAGAGACCCAGTACTTC. The encoded protein is CSVNTGQETQYF.

The rearrangement joins TRBV7-9 to TRBJ1-1; D is perhaps TRBD1 (6 bases). The CDR3 is 13 amino acids. CDR1 and CDR2 (germline): SEHNR, FQNEAQ (reference sequence). V lost 3 bases, J lost 4 bases, and 9 bases lay in between. This CDR3 is CASSLDSSTEAFF. DNA for the CDR3: TGTGCCAGCAGCTTGGACAGTAGCACTGAAGCTTTCTTT.

This chain joins TRBV6-5 and TRBJ2-2; D remains ambiguous. V dropped 7 bases and J dropped 6 bases, with 15 bases sitting between them. The CDR3 covers 14 residues. Germline lookup yields CDR1 MNHEY and CDR2 SVGAGI. CDR3 residues: CASNSRSLSGELFF. CDR3 DNA: TGTGCCAGCAATTCAAGGTCGTTGTCCGGGGAGCTGTTTTTT.

The rearrangement uses TRBV19 and TRBJ2-2; TRBD1 aligns across 7 bases. V shed 7 bases and J 1 base; nucleotides not matched to a gene: 9. The CDR3 totals 16 residues. CDR1 is LNHDA and CDR2 is SQIVND in the germline V gene (reference sequence). The CDR3 DNA follows: TGTGCCAGTACCGCCCGGAGGACAGGGAACACCGGGGAGCTGTTTTTT. Its protein product is CASTARRTGNTGELFF.

This sequence joins TRBV20-1 and TRBJ2-2; TRBD2 aligns across 10 bases. The J segment lost 2 bases and the V segment lost 0 bases, leaving 3 bases of the junction unmatched. The CDR3 covers 16 residues. Germline V CDR1 and CDR2: DFQATT, SNEGSKA (reference sequence). CDR3 protein: CSARDLLAGNTGELFF. The DNA for the CDR3 is TGCAGTGCTAGAGATTTACTAGCGGGAAACACCGGGGAGCTGTTTTTT.

This clonotype appeared a few times. V and J are TRBV25-1 and TRBJ2-3, with TRBD2 matching 8 bases. The CDR3 loop spans 18 amino acids. V was pared by 3 bases and J by 0 bases, with 11 bases of the junction left unmatched. The V gene's germline CDR1 is MGHDK and CDR2 SYGVNS. CDR3 nucleotide sequence: TGTGCCAGCAGTGATCCGCACCGGGGGGGGGCTAGCACAGATACGCAGTATTTT. This encodes CASSDPHRGGASTDTQYF. Combining the CDR3 with reference TRBV25-1 and TRBJ2-3 gives the whole variable domain EADIYQTPRYLVIGTGKKITLECSQTMGHDKMYWYQQDPGMELHLIHYSYGVNSTEKGDLSSESTVSRIRTEHFPLTLESARPSHTSQYLCASSDPHRGGASTDTQYFGPGTRLTVL.

V gene TRBV4-3 combines with J gene TRBJ2-7, with D unclear. Looked up from germline, CDR1 is LGHNA and CDR2 is YSLEER. The ends were cut back, 0 bases at V and 6 bases at J, with 9 bases in the middle. CDR3 length equals 13 residues. The DNA for the CDR3 is TGCGCCAGCAGCCAAGATCGGGCGGCCGAGCAGTACTTC. This gives the protein CASSQDRAAEQYF.

CDR3 coding DNA: TGTGCCTGGACGACAGGGGGGGCCTCACCCCAGCATTTT. Translated: CAWTTGGASPQHF. The chain has TRBV30 and TRBJ1-5; 9 bases agree with TRBD1. Germline lookup yields CDR1 GTSNPN and CDR2 SVGIG (reference sequence). Unmatched junction bases numbered 8, after V lost 4 bases and J lost 10 bases. The CDR3 covers 13 residues.

The chain is built from TRBV6-1 and TRBJ2-3; no clear D gene. CDR1 and CDR2 (germline): MNHNS, SASEGT. V lost 0 bases to trimming and J lost 0 bases, with 4 bases between them. The CDR3 runs to 14 residues. The CDR3 nucleotides read TGTGCCAGCAGTGAAGCTGCAAGCACAGATACGCAGTATTTT. The encoded protein is CASSEAASTDTQYF.

A word on this clonotype: Possible read error: a much larger clone is one base away. The rearrangement links TRBV29-1 to TRBJ2-2, with 7 bases lining up with TRBD1. The CDR3 is 13 residues long. Germline V CDR1 and CDR2: SQVTM, ANQGSEA. Here the CDR3 reads CSTTGANTWELFF. The DNA of the CDR3 is TGCAGCACCACAGGGGCGAACACCTGGGAGCTGTTTTTT.

The sample holds many counts of this clonotype. J is TRBJ2-1 and V is TRBV20-1; D may be TRBD1 (6 bases). The CDR3 is 14 amino acids. V shed 3 bases and J shed 7 bases, with 16 bases lying between them. The germline CDR1 and CDR2 sequences are DFQATT and SNEGSKA (reference sequence). The CDR3: CSASSGALRNEQFF. The CDR3 nucleotides are TGCAGTGCTAGCTCAGGGGCTTTGAGGAATGAGCAGTTCTTC.

This clonotype was detected only a few times. The chain couples TRBV2 to TRBJ2-7; the D is unclear. Trimming took off 2 bases at V and 1 base at J, with 9 bases between the two ends. The CDR3 length is 14 residues. The germline gives CDR1 SNHLY, CDR2 FYNNEI. In nucleotides, the CDR3 is TGTGCCAGCAGTGAACTAGTTTTTTCCTACGAGCAGTACTTC. Its protein is CASSELVFSYEQYF. Combining the CDR3 with reference TRBV2 and TRBJ2-7 gives the whole variable domain EPEVTQTPSHQVTQMGQEVILRCVPISNHLYFYWYRQILGQKVEFLVSFYNNEISEKSEIFDDQFSVERPDGSNFTLKIRSTKLEDSAMYFCASSELVFSYEQYFGPGTRLTVT.

This clonotype has just a few counts. V gene TRBV29-1 combines with J gene TRBJ2-2; D ambiguous. Between the trimmed V and J ends, which lost 6 bases and 6 bases, there was a span of 11 bases. The CDR3 has 12 residues. Germline CDR1 is SQVTM and CDR2 is ANQGSEA. The CDR3 reads CSVNGRSGELFF. The CDR3 coding sequence is TGCAGCGTGAATGGACGCTCCGGGGAGCTGTTTTTT.

The chain joins TRBV7-2 to TRBJ2-1, with TRBD2 matching over 13 bases. This CDR3 region has 15 residues. Germline CDR1 reads SGHTA; CDR2 reads FQGNSA. V was clipped by 4 bases and J by 7 bases; unmatched bases: 4. The CDR3 DNA follows: TGTGCCAGCAGCTCGGGACTAGCGGGAATGAATGAGCAGTTCTTC. Its translation: CASSSGLAGMNEQFF.

This chain connects TRBV24-1 to TRBJ2-3; 8 nucleotides match TRBD2. The V gene end was trimmed by 6 bases and the J gene end by 5 bases; junction bases not matched to a gene: 6. This CDR3 region has 14 residues. CDR1 is KGHDR, CDR2 SFDVKD, per germline. The CDR3 region has the DNA TGTGCCACCAGTTACACGGGGGGGCAAGATACGCAGTATTTT. This gives the protein CATSYTGGQDTQYF.

V gene TRBV6-2 or TRBV6-3 combines with J gene TRBJ1-1; 7 bases fit TRBD1. The ends lost 6 bases at V and 0 bases at J; junction bases unmatched: 7. Per the germline V gene, CDR1 is MNHEY and CDR2 is SVGEGT. The CDR3 is 15 residues long. The CDR3 DNA follows: TGTGCCAGCAGACCAGGGGGATCGATGAACACTGAAGCTTTCTTT. It codes for CASRPGGSMNTEAFF.

The chain links TRBV23-1 to TRBJ1-5; TRBD1 is a possible D gene (5 bases). TRBV23-1 is an ORF, with its function uncertain. The CDR3 is made up of 14 amino acids. V was clipped by 3 bases and J by 5 bases, with 11 bases between them. CDR3 residues: CASSQDKAHQPQHF. CDR3 nucleotide sequence: TGCGCCAGCAGTCAGGACAAGGCCCATCAGCCCCAGCATTTT.

This clonotype was observed at least ten times. The genes are TRBV5-5 and TRBJ2-1, with 7 bases identical to TRBD1. CDR1 is SGHKS, CDR2 YYEKEE, per germline (reference sequence). Losses at the gene ends were 0 bases for V and 15 bases for J; bases not matched to a gene: 9. This CDR3 is 13 amino acids long. The CDR3 spells CASSLDSDRFPFF. As DNA, the CDR3 is TGTGCCAGCAGCTTGGATTCGGACAGGTTCCCGTTCTTC.

This clonotype was observed at least ten times. The chain uses TRBV12-3 or TRBV12-4 and TRBJ2-4; 9 nucleotides match TRBD1. V was clipped by 1 base and J by 6 bases; unmatched bases: 4. This CDR3 region has 15 residues. CDR3: CASSLGGQGRNIQYF. In nucleotides, the CDR3 is TGTGCCAGCAGTTTAGGGGGACAGGGTCGAAACATTCAGTACTTC.